The clone carrying this T cell receptor (beta chain) occurred once. The entry originates in a study of blood T cell repertoires in COVID-19. Measured with immunoSEQ multiplex PCR; TCRdb has only the in-frame clones, and not every one. Among around 130,000 clones listed, approximately 86% were seen once. This CDR3 region has 13 residues. Germline V gene data show CDR1 as SQVTM and CDR2 as ANQGSEA. J gave up 4 bases and V 4 bases, and 4 bases lay outside the gene matches. Sequencing was carried out using PBMCs or T cells enriched from blood (not recorded which). The rearrangement uses TRBV29-1 and TRBJ2-5, with TRBD1 matching over 9 bases. This receptor was taken from a woman aged 45 to 65 who had recovered from COVID-19. In DNA, the CDR3 is TGCAGCGTTGGACAGGGGGTTATAGAGACCCAGTACTTC. Protein sequence: CSVGQGVIETQYF.